The 17 T cell receptor beta chains given below trace back to one sample, sequenced in a study of T cells after yellow fever vaccination. One entry per CDR3 protein results from TCRdb running MiXCR on the 5' RACE reads. The table has 300,000 to 350,000 distinct CDR3 sequences, about 10% seen once. The sample here was CD4+ T cells sorted from PBMCs, taken 45 days after the yellow fever booster vaccination. The receptors here all came from a man between 18 and 29 years old who received the YFV17D yellow fever vaccine.

The chain recombines TRBV27 with TRBJ2-5, with D perhaps given as TRBD1 or TRBD2 (5 bases each). Germline CDR1 is MNHEY and CDR2 is SMNVEV (reference sequence). The V gene lost 5 bases and the J gene lost 5 bases, with 18 bases spanning the gap. This CDR3 has 15 residues. CDR3 region: CASSLVWQGRETQYF. The CDR3, as DNA: TGTGCCAGCAGTCTAGTATGGCAGGGACGGGAGACCCAGTACTTC.

This clonotype was seen repeatedly, ten times or more. The chain is built from TRBV18 and TRBJ1-2; weak D call: TRBD1 (5 bases). The CDR3 loop spans 12 amino acids. Germline V gene data show CDR1 as KGHSH and CDR2 as LQKENI. Trimming shortened V by 4 bases and J by 7 bases, and 10 bases separated the two germline ends. In DNA, the CDR3 is TGTGCCAGCTCACAGGAGGGGTCTGGCTACACCTTC. Translating it yields CASSQEGSGYTF. Full variable domain (outside the CDR3, taken from reference TRBV18 and TRBJ1-2): NAGVMQNPRHLVRRRGQEARLRCSPMKGHSHVYWYRQLPEEGLKFMVYLQKENIIDESGMPKERFSAEFPKEGPSILRIQQVVRGDSAAYFCASSQEGSGYTFGSGTRLTVV.

Here the CDR3 DNA reads TGCGCCAGCAGCTTGGGATTCAGGCCCGGGGAGCTGTTTTTT. Its translation is CASSLGFRPGELFF. The chain employs TRBV5-1 and TRBJ2-2; D gene unclear. V was pared by 0 bases and J by 6 bases, with 9 bases between. This CDR3 region has 14 residues. CDR1 and CDR2 (germline): SGHRS, YFSETQ.

The rearrangement links TRBV7-2 to TRBJ2-7; 11 bases agree with TRBD2. Trimming at V came to 7 bases and at J to 5 bases, leaving 7 bases not matched to a gene. Germline V gene lookup returns CDR1 SGHTA and CDR2 FQGNSA. This CDR3 contains 14 residues. CDR3 DNA sequence: TGTGCCAGCAACAACATAGCGGGGGGGAACGAGCAGTACTTC. Its translation is CASNNIAGGNEQYF. Full variable domain (missing parts from reference TRBV7-2 and TRBJ2-7): GAGVSQSPSNKVTEKGKDVELRCDPISGHTALYWYRQSLGQGLEFLIYFQGNSAPDKSGLPSDRFSAERTGGSVSTLTIQRTQQEDSAVYLCASNNIAGGNEQYFGPGTRLTVT.

The chain couples TRBV6-1 to TRBJ2-1; 7 nucleotides line up with TRBD1. V lost 8 bases and J lost 3; bases outside the gene matches: 10. The CDR3 covers 15 residues. Looked up from germline, CDR1 is MNHNS and CDR2 is SASEGT. CDR3 region: CASLSGTAGYNEQFF. The CDR3 nucleotides are TGTGCCAGCCTTTCCGGGACAGCCGGCTACAATGAGCAGTTCTTC.

This rearrangement joins TRBV7-2 to TRBJ1-4; perhaps TRBD1 as D (5 bases). Germline CDR1 is SGHTA and CDR2 is FQGNSA. The CDR3 consists of 14 residues. V was shortened by 3 bases and J by 6 bases, with 11 bases between the two germline ends. In DNA form, the CDR3 reads TGTGCCAGCAGCTTGGGGCGGGTCGATGAAAAACTGTTTTTT. This gives the protein CASSLGRVDEKLFF.

The genes are TRBV18 and TRBJ2-7, with 11 bases aligning to TRBD1. There are 13 residues in the CDR3. Germline V lookup: CDR1 KGHSH, CDR2 LQKENI. V was clipped by 3 bases and J by 9 bases; unmatched bases: 4. The DNA of the CDR3 is TGTGCCAGCTCACCTGAGGGACAGGGGGTGCAGTACGTC. The encoded protein is CASSPEGQGVQYV.

The chain has TRBV6-6 and TRBJ1-6; 7 nucleotides match TRBD1. Germline CDR1 and CDR2: MNHNY and SVGAGI (reference sequence). This CDR3 spans 16 amino acids. J lost 10 bases, V lost 2 bases, and 11 bases had no gene match. CDR3 DNA: TGTGCCAGCAGTTACCCGACAGGGCTCGTTACGTCACCCCTCCACTTT. Residues: CASSYPTGLVTSPLHF.

This clonotype was observed a few times. This may be a read error, as it is one base from a much larger clone. The rearrangement links TRBV9 to TRBJ2-2, with no clear D. CDR3 length: 13 residues. Germline V CDR1 and CDR2: SGDLS, YYNGEE. V lost 0 bases and J 2 bases, leaving 2 bases between the germline ends. The CDR3 reads CASSVDNTGELFF. The CDR3 coding sequence is TGTGCCAGCAGCGTAGACAACACCGGGGAGCTGTTTTTT. The full variable domain, rest sourced from reference TRBV9 and TRBJ2-2, is DSGVTQTPKHLITATGQRVTLRCSPRSGDLSVYWYQQSLDQGLQFLIQYYNGEERAKGNILERFSAQQFPDLHSELNLSSLELGDSALYFCASSVDNTGELFFGEGSRLTVL.

Only a few counts were recorded for this clonotype. The V gene is TRBV20-1, the J gene TRBJ2-1; TRBD2 is a possible D gene (7 bases). In germline, CDR1 is DFQATT, CDR2 SNEGSKA (reference sequence). Deletions cut 7 bases from V and 8 bases from J, with 27 bases between. This CDR3 contains 16 residues. The CDR3 loop is CSVRKDADGGPDEQFF. CDR3 DNA sequence: TGCAGTGTTCGGAAAGACGCCGACGGGGGGCCAGATGAGCAGTTCTTC.

There are many counts of this clonotype. The chain is built from TRBV5-1 and TRBJ2-3, with 10 bases that match TRBD2. Germline V gene sequence: CDR1 SGHRS, CDR2 YFSETQ. V dropped 4 bases and J dropped 2; count of bases not matched to a gene: 10. The CDR3 is 17 residues long. The CDR3 sequence: CASSIGLAEPITDTQYF. The DNA for the CDR3 is TGCGCCAGCAGCATTGGACTAGCGGAGCCTATCACAGATACGCAGTATTTT.

The chain joins TRBV4-1 to TRBJ2-1, with D perhaps matching TRBD2 (5 bases). The CDR3 totals 17 residues. V was pared by 1 base and J by 7 bases, with 20 bases between. The germline CDR1 and CDR2 sequences are MGHRA and YSYEKL. The CDR3, as DNA: TGCGCCAGCAGCCAAGCTTCACTCCGGACTGGGAAGAATGAGCAGTTCTTC. This sequence encodes CASSQASLRTGKNEQFF.

The chain carries TRBV20-1 and TRBJ1-5, with D possibly TRBD1 on 5 matching bases. V was trimmed by 3 bases and J by 3 bases, leaving 18 bases between them. This CDR3 has 16 residues. Germline CDR1 is DFQATT and CDR2 is SNEGSKA (reference sequence). In nucleotides, the CDR3 is TGCAGTGCTAGGCCTCAGGGAAATGGCAACAATCAGCCCCAGCATTTT. Residues: CSARPQGNGNNQPQHF.

The chain is built from TRBV5-1 and TRBJ1-6; D may be TRBD1 (5 bases). In germline, CDR1 is SGHRS, CDR2 YFSETQ. The CDR3 extends over 15 amino acids. V was pared by 4 bases and J by 6 bases, with 14 bases between. CDR3: CASSGSGGTNSPLHF. CDR3 bases: TGCGCCAGCAGCGGGTCGGGAGGGACTAATTCACCCCTCCACTTT.

This clonotype was found a few times. The chain employs TRBV5-1 and TRBJ1-6; 7 nucleotides match TRBD1. Germline V gene data show CDR1 as SGHRS and CDR2 as YFSETQ. V shed 1 base and J 10 bases; nucleotides not matched to a gene: 11. The CDR3 extends over 16 amino acids. In nucleotides, the CDR3 is TGCGCCAGCAGCTTGACAGGGGCGCCGAGTCTCTCACCCCTCCACTTT. Translated, it gives CASSLTGAPSLSPLHF.

This chain uses TRBV4-3 with TRBJ1-2, with 8 nucleotides matching TRBD1. J was trimmed by 4 bases and V by 0 bases; bases with no gene match: 7. The CDR3 is made up of 16 amino acids. Germline CDR1 LGHNA, CDR2 YSLEER. CDR3 sequence: CASSQDPTGDFYGYTF. Written as DNA, the CDR3 is TGCGCCAGCAGCCAAGATCCGACAGGGGATTTCTATGGCTACACCTTC.

The table lists this clonotype with a few counts. The chain joins TRBV5-1 to TRBJ2-2, with D unresolved. The germline gives CDR1 SGHRS, CDR2 YFSETQ. V was cut by 3 bases and J by 8 bases, with 14 bases left in between. The CDR3 contains 14 residues. CDR3 nucleotide sequence: TGCGCCAGCAGCTCCTGGCAGATGTCGGGGGAGCTGTTTTTT. This encodes CASSSWQMSGELFF.